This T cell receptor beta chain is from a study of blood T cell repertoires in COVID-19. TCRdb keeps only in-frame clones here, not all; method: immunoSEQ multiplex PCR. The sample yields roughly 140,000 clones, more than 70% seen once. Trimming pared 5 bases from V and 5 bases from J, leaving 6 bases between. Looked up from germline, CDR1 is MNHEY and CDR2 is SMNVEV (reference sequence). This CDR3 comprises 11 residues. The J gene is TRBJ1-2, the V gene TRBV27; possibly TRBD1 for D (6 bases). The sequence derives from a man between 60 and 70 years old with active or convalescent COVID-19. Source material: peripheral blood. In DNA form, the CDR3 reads TGTGCCAGCAGTCAGGGGTATGGCTACACCTTC. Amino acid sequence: CASSQGYGYTF.